These 10 T cell receptor beta chains originate from one sample sequenced in a study of T cells in Graves' hyperthyroidism and ophthalmopathy. The CDR3 regions of TCR beta were amplified from RNA transcripts. In the first-round RT-PCR of the TCR CDR3, the HTBI primer set was used. TCRdb fed the multiplex PCR reads into MiXCR, producing one record per CDR3 protein. The data contain a few hundred thousand distinct CDR3 sequences, just under 15% of them singletons. Source material: blood. The receptors shown here come from a woman aged 25 to 39 with Graves' hyperthyroidism.

The chain uses TRBV11-2 and TRBJ2-2; unclear D gene. This CDR3 comprises 13 residues. The V gene lost 5 bases and the J gene lost 3 bases, with 7 bases spanning the gap. The germline CDR1 and CDR2 sequences are SGHAT and FQNNGV. CDR3 nucleotide sequence: TGTGCCAGCAGCATAGGACACACCGGGGAGCTGTTTTTT. It codes for CASSIGHTGELFF.

This clonotype was counted a few times. The V gene is TRBV14, the J gene TRBJ2-7; D perhaps matches TRBD1 (6 bases). V was clipped by 2 bases and J by 5 bases, with 13 bases between them. CDR1 and CDR2 from the germline V gene are SGHDN and FVKESK. This CDR3 has 14 amino acids. The CDR3 loop is CASSQYQGQDEQYF. Here the CDR3 DNA reads TGTGCCAGCAGCCAATATCAGGGGCAGGACGAGCAGTACTTC. The full variable domain, with the rest looked up from reference TRBV14 and TRBJ2-7, is EAGVTQFPSHSVIEKGQTVTLRCDPISGHDNLYWYRRVMGKEIKFLLHFVKESKQDESGMPNNRFLAERTGGTYSTLKVQPAELEDSGVYFCASSQYQGQDEQYFGPGTRLTVT.

This rearrangement joins TRBV12-3 or TRBV12-4 to TRBJ2-1; D not resolved. V lost 7 bases and J lost 4, with 17 bases in between. This CDR3 comprises 15 residues. The CDR3 sequence: CASTFLMGPYNEQFF. In DNA, the CDR3 is TGTGCCAGCACTTTCCTGATGGGCCCGTACAATGAGCAGTTCTTC.

This clonotype was seen only a few times. The J gene is TRBJ2-3, the V gene TRBV20-1; 10 positions agree with TRBD2. The trim removed 8 bases at V and 2 bases at J, leaving 4 bases unmatched. The CDR3 loop spans 13 amino acids. Germline V gene sequence: CDR1 DFQATT, CDR2 SNEGSKA (reference sequence). CDR3 sequence: CSQTSGYTDTQYF. The CDR3, as DNA: TGCAGTCAGACTAGCGGGTACACAGATACGCAGTATTTT.

The genes are TRBV7-2 and TRBJ2-3; 12 positions agree with TRBD1. The CDR3 sequence is 14 residues long. The J segment lost 3 bases and the V segment lost 8 bases, leaving 3 bases of the junction unmatched. The V gene's germline CDR1 is SGHTA and CDR2 FQGNSA. The CDR3 sequence is CASGGQGATDTQYF. The CDR3 region has the DNA TGTGCCAGCGGGGGACAGGGGGCGACAGATACGCAGTATTTT.

Ten or more counts support this clonotype. The chain links TRBV30 to TRBJ2-3; the D gene is possibly TRBD1 (6 bases). The CDR3 runs to 13 residues. The germline V and J ends were trimmed by 3 bases and 0 bases, with 7 bases remaining between them. CDR1 and CDR2 (germline): GTSNPN, SVGIG (reference sequence). The CDR3 protein is CAWRQGSTDTQYF. CDR3 in DNA: TGTGCCTGGAGACAGGGAAGCACAGATACGCAGTATTTT.

At least ten counts were recorded for this clonotype. CDR3 amino acids: CASSLGPGRYNEQFF. As DNA, the CDR3 is TGTGCCAGCAGTTTAGGACCCGGGCGATACAATGAGCAGTTCTTC. The gene calls are TRBV27 and TRBJ2-1, with no clear D. From germline, CDR1 is MNHEY and CDR2 SMNVEV (reference sequence). V shed 2 bases and J shed 4 bases, with 12 bases lying between them. There are 15 residues in the CDR3.

This clonotype was recorded at least ten times. This chain connects TRBV3-1 to TRBJ2-1; D not resolved. CDR3 length: 12 amino acids. Germline CDR1 LGHDT, CDR2 YNNKEL (reference sequence). Trimming removed 7 bases at V and 8 bases at J, with 12 bases between. CDR3 nucleotides: TGTGCCAGCAATTCGTTAGGCGATGAGCAGTTCTTC. Its protein product is CASNSLGDEQFF.

This clonotype occurred a few times. The chain has TRBV7-3 and TRBJ2-1; 12 positions agree with TRBD2. Germline loops: CDR1 SGHTA, CDR2 FQGTGA. The CDR3 length is 16 residues. Losses at the gene ends were 4 bases for V and 6 bases for J; bases not matched to a gene: 7. In DNA, the CDR3 is TGTGCCAGCAGCTCCGATCTAGCGGGAGGGGGCAATGAGCAGTTCTTC. Its protein is CASSSDLAGGGNEQFF.

On this clonotype itself: A read error may be the cause here, since a much bigger clone is one base away. This rearrangement joins TRBV28 to TRBJ2-7; 8 bases match TRBD1. The DNA end favors TRBJ2-1, so the J call may be wrong. Germline-derived CDR1 and CDR2 are MDHEN and SYDVKM. CDR3 length: 15 residues. The CDR3 coding sequence is TGTGCCAGCAGTCCGGACAGGGCCAGCTCCTACGAGCAGTTCTTC. It encodes CASSPDRASSYEQFF.